This TCR beta chain was captured in a study of T cell repertoires in cytomegalovirus infection. Study results and caveats: What dominated the ex vivo response were HLA-C-restricted CMV-specific TCR beta clonotypes.

TCRdb processed the reads anew with MiXCR; each CDR3 protein has one entry. The table includes roughly 700,000 distinct CDR3 sequences, around 35% detected once. With respect to this clonotype: Its antigen is currently unknown.

The sequence was collected from a human donor in good health (CMV status not recorded). Some clones in this sample may be carry-over from other donors' samples. The sample consisted of cultured PBMCs, taken from culture after CMV antigen stimulation.

The CDR3 DNA reads TGTGCCAGCAGTTACTCATGGGGGGCCCAGGGACTAGCTTATCAAGAGACCCAGTACTTC. The encoded protein is CASSYSWGAQGLAYQETQYF. This chain uses TRBV6-6 with TRBJ2-5, with 9 bases identical to TRBD2. Germline loops: CDR1 MNHNY, CDR2 SVGAGI (reference sequence). The V and J ends lost 0 bases and 2 bases, in that order; junction bases with no gene match: 16. This CDR3 has 20 residues.